A single sample is the source of the 3 T cell receptor beta chains below, sequenced in a study of blood T cell repertoires in COVID-19. Only in-frame clones appear in the TCRdb table, and some are missing; sequencing was by immunoSEQ multiplex PCR. The sample consists of 150,000 to 200,000 clones, roughly four fifths of them appearing once. The sample was peripheral blood. All receptors derive from a man aged 30-40 years with active or convalescent COVID-19.

CDR3 amino acids: CAWSATGGNYGYTF. In DNA form, the CDR3 reads TGTGCCTGGAGTGCGACAGGGGGGAACTATGGCTACACCTTC. This chain uses TRBV30 with TRBJ1-2; TRBD1 matches at 9 bases. From germline, CDR1 is GTSNPN and CDR2 SVGIG (reference sequence). The CDR3 is 14 residues long. Losses at the gene ends were 1 base for V and 2 bases for J; bases not matched to a gene: 2.

The V gene is TRBV10-1, the J gene TRBJ1-1; TRBD1 matches 9 bases. V was pared by 3 bases and J by 3 bases, with 8 bases of the junction left unmatched. The CDR3 sequence is 16 residues long. CDR1 and CDR2 (germline): WNHNN, SYGVQD (reference sequence). DNA of the CDR3: TGCGCCAGCAGTGATGGGACAGGGTCTGCGTACACTGAAGCTTTCTTT. This gives the protein CASSDGTGSAYTEAFF.

The chain carries TRBV7-9 and TRBJ2-7, with 9 nucleotides matching TRBD1. The germline V gene has CDR1 SEHNR and CDR2 FQNEAQ (reference sequence). This CDR3 is 16 amino acids long. V lost 5 bases to trimming and J lost 3 bases; unmatched junction nucleotides: 11. This chain's CDR3 is CASSPRLQGANYEQYF. DNA for the CDR3: TGTGCCAGCAGCCCGAGATTACAGGGGGCGAACTACGAGCAGTACTTC.